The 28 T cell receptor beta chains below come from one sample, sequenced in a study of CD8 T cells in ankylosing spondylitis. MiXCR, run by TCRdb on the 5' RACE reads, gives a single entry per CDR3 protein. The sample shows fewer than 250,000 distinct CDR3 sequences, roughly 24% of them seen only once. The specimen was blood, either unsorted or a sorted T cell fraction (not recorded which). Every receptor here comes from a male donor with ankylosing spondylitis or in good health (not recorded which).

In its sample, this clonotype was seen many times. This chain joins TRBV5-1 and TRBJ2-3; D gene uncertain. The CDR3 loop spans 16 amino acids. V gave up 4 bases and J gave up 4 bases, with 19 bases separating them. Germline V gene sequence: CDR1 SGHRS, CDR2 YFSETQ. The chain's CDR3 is CASSPDINRASDTQYF. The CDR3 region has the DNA TGCGCCAGCAGCCCTGACATAAATAGGGCGTCAGATACGCAGTATTTT.

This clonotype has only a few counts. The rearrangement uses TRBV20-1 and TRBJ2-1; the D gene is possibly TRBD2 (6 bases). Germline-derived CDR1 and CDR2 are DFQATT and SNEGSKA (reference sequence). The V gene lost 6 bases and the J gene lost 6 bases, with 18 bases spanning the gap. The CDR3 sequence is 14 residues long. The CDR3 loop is CSARKETRGNEQFF. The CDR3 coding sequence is TGCAGTGCCAGAAAGGAGACTAGAGGCAATGAGCAGTTCTTC.

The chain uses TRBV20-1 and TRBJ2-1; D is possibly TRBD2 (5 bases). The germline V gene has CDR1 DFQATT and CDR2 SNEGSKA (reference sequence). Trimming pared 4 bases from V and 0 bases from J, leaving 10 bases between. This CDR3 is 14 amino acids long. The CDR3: CSAKRLSSYNEQFF. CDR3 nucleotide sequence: TGCAGTGCTAAGCGGTTGAGCTCCTACAATGAGCAGTTCTTC.

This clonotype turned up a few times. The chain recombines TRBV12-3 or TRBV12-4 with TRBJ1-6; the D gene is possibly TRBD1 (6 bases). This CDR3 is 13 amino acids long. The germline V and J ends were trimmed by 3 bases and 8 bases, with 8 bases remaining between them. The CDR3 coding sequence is TGTGCCAGCAGTTTCGGGGGCGATTCACCCCTCCACTTT. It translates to CASSFGGDSPLHF.

The CDR3, as DNA: TGTGCCAGCAGTCAGCTAGCGGGAGGGCCCGGTGAGCAGTTCTTC. Its translation is CASSQLAGGPGEQFF. The chain uses TRBV6-1 and TRBJ2-1; 12 bases fit TRBD2. CDR3 length: 15 amino acids. Trimming at V came to 5 bases and at J to 9 bases, leaving 8 bases not matched to a gene. Germline CDR1 and CDR2: MNHNS and SASEGT.

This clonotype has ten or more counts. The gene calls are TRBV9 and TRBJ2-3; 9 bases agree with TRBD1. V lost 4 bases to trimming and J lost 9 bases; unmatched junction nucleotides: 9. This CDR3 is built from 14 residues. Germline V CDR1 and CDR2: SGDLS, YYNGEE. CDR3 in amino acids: CASSLTGDRDTQYF. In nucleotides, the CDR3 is TGTGCCAGCAGCCTCACAGGGGACAGGGACACGCAGTATTTT.

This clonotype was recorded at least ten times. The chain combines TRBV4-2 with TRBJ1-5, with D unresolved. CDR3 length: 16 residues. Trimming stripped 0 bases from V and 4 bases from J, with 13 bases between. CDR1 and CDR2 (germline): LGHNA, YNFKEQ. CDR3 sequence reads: CASSQDSTVVNQPQHF. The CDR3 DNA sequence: TGTGCCAGCAGCCAAGATAGTACAGTTGTTAATCAGCCCCAGCATTTT.

Here the CDR3 DNA reads TGTGCCAGCAGTGAGAACAGGGAGATTGAGCAGTTCTTC. The encoded protein is CASSENREIEQFF. This chain links TRBV2 with TRBJ2-1; tentative D call: TRBD1 (6 bases). V dropped 3 bases and J dropped 9 bases, with 12 bases sitting between them. The CDR3 loop spans 13 amino acids. CDR1 and CDR2 from the germline V gene are SNHLY and FYNNEI.

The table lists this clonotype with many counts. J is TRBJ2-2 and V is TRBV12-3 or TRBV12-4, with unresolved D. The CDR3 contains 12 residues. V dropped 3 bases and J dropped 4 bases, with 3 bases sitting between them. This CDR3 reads CASSFGTGELFF. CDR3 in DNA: TGTGCCAGCAGTTTTGGCACCGGGGAGCTGTTTTTT.

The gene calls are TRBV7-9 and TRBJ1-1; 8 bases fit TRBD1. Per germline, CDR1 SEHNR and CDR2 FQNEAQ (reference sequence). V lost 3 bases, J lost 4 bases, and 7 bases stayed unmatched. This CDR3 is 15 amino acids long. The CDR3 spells CASSFDRGLFTEAFF. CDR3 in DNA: TGTGCCAGCAGCTTCGACAGGGGATTGTTCACTGAAGCTTTCTTT.

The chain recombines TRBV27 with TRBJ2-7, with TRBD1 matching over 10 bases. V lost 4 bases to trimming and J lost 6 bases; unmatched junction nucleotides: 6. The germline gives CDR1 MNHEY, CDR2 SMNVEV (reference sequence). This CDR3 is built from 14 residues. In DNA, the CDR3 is TGTGCCAGCAGTTCCGACAGGGGGCCTATCGAGCAGTACTTC. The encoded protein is CASSSDRGPIEQYF.

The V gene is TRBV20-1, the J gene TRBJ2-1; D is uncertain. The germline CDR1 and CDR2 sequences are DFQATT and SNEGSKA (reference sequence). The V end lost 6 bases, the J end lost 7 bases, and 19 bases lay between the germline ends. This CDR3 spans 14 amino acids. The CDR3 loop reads CSAARPQTWNEQFF. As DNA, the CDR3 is TGCAGTGCGGCACGGCCCCAGACTTGGAATGAGCAGTTCTTC.

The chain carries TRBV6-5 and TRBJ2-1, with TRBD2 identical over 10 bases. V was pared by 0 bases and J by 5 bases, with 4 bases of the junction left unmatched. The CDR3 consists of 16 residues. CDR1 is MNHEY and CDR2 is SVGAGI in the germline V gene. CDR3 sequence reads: CASSYSAGGPDNEQFF. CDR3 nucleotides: TGTGCCAGCAGTTACTCAGCGGGAGGGCCGGACAATGAGCAGTTCTTC.

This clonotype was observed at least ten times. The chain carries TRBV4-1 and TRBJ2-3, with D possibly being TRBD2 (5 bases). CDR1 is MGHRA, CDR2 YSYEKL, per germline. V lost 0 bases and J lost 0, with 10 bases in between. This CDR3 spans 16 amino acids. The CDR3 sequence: CASSQEGRTSTDTQYF. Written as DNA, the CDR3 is TGCGCCAGCAGCCAAGAAGGGAGAACTAGCACAGATACGCAGTATTTT.

The CDR3 spells CSARSYKDSYSPLHF. The CDR3 nucleotides are TGCAGTGCTAGATCCTACAAGGACAGCTATTCACCCCTCCACTTT. V is TRBV20-1 and J is TRBJ1-6; possible D gene TRBD1, 6 bases. The CDR3 consists of 15 residues. CDR1 and CDR2 from the germline V gene are DFQATT and SNEGSKA (reference sequence). Trimming shortened V by 2 bases and J by 8 bases, and 16 bases separated the two germline ends.

CDR3 amino acids: CASSPRRRGTAWSYEQYF. The CDR3, as DNA: TGTGCCAGCAGCCCTAGAAGGCGGGGGACAGCATGGTCCTACGAGCAGTACTTC. The genes are TRBV11-2 and TRBJ2-7; the D gene could be TRBD1 or TRBD2 (7 bases each). The CDR3 totals 18 residues. Trimming took off 5 bases at V and 1 base at J, with 24 bases between the two ends. Germline lookup yields CDR1 SGHAT and CDR2 FQNNGV.

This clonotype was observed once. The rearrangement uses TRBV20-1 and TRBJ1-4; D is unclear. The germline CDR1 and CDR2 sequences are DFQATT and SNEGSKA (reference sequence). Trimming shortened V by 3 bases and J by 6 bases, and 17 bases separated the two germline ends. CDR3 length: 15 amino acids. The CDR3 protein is CSASPSPQIYEKLFF. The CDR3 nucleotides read TGCAGTGCTAGCCCATCCCCACAGATTTATGAAAAACTGTTTTTT.

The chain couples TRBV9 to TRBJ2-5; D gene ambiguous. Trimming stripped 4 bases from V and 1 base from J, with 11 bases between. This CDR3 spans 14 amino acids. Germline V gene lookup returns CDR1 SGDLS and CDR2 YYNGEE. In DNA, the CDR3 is TGTGCCAGCAGCCCCCTGTCCCTCCAAGAGACCCAGTACTTC. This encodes CASSPLSLQETQYF. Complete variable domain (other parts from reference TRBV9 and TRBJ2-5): DSGVTQTPKHLITATGQRVTLRCSPRSGDLSVYWYQQSLDQGLQFLIQYYNGEERAKGNILERFSAQQFPDLHSELNLSSLELGDSALYFCASSPLSLQETQYFGPGTRLLVL.

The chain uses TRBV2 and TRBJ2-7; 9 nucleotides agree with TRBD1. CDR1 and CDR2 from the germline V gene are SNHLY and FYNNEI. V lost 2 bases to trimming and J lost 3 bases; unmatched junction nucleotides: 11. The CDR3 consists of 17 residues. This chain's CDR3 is CASSESRPGQGIYEQYF. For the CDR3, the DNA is TGTGCCAGCAGTGAATCGAGACCGGGACAGGGTATCTACGAGCAGTACTTC.

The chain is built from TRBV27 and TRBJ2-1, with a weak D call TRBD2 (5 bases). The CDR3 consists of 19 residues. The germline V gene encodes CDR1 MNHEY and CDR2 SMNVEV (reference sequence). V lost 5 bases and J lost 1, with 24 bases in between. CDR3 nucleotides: TGTGCCAGCAGTCCGGCCGTAGGAGAGGGCCAGAGGTCCTACAATGAGCAGTTCTTC. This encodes CASSPAVGEGQRSYNEQFF.

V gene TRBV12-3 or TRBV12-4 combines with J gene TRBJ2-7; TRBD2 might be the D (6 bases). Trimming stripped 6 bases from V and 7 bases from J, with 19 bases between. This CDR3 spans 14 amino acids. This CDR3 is CASSQTSLTSEQYF. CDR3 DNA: TGTGCCAGCAGCCAGACAAGTCTGACTAGTGAGCAGTACTTC.

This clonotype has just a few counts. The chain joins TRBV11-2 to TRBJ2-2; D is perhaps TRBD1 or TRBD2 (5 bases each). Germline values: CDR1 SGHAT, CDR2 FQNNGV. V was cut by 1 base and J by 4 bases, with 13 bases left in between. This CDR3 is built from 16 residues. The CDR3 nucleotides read TGTGCCAGCAGCTTAGGGTCCCAGAGGGGCACCGGGGAGCTGTTTTTT. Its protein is CASSLGSQRGTGELFF.

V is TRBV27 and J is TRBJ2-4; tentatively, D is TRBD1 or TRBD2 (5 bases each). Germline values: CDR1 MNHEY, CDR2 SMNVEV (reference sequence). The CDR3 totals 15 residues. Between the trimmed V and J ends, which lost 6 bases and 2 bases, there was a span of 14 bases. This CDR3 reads CASSLEGFSKNIQYF. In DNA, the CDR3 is TGTGCCAGCAGCCTAGAGGGGTTTTCCAAAAACATTCAGTACTTC.

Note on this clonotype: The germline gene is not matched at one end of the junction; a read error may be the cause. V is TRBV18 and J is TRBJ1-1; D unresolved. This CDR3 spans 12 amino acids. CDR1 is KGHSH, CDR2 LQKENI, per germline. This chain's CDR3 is CAGSTGKPEAFF. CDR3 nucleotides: TGTGCCGGCTCGACGGGTAAGCCTGAAGCTTTCTTT.

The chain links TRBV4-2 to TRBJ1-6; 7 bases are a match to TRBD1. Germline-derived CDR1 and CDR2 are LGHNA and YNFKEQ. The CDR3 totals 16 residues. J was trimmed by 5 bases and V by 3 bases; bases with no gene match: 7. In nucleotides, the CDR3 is TGTGCCAGCAGCCAGGCACCGGGACAGAATAATTCACCCCTCCACTTT. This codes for CASSQAPGQNNSPLHF.

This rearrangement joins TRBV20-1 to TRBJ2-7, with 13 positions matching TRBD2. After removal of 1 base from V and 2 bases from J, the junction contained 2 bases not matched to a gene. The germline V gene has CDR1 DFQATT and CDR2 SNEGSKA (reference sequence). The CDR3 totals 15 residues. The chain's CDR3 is CSARVGLAGTYEQYF. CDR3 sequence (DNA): TGCAGTGCTAGAGTGGGACTAGCGGGGACCTACGAGCAGTACTTC.

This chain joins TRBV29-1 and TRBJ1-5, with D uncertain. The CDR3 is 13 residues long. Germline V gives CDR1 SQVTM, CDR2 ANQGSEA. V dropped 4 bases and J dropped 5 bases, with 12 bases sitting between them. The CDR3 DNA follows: TGCAGCGTTGCTTGGAACTACGATCAGCCCCAGCATTTT. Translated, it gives CSVAWNYDQPQHF.

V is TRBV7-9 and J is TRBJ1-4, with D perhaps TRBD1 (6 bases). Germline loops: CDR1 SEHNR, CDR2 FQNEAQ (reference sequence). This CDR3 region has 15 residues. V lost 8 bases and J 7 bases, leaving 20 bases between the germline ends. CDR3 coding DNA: TGTGCCAGCCAACCCCCTGGGGGGGCGGGTGAAAAACTGTTTTTT. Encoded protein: CASQPPGGAGEKLFF.